A single sample gave rise to the 28 T cell receptor beta chains below, sequenced in a study of metastatic and nonmetastatic thyroid tumors. TCRdb reassembled clones from the PCR reads with MiXCR. Of roughly 24,000 clones listed, about 21% are singletons. Before thyroid surgery, none of the patients had received any treatment. Sequencing was done on a sample of blood. The receptor source for this set is a male donor with papillary thyroid cancer or a benign thyroid nodule (not recorded which). Some clones in this sample may be carry-over from other donors' samples.

This clone is deemed medium-sized. The genes are TRBV4-1 and TRBJ2-7, with 10 bases identical to TRBD2. V trimming: 1 base; J trimming: 3 bases; junction bases outside the gene matches: 3. The CDR3 consists of 15 residues. Germline CDR1 is MGHRA and CDR2 is YSYEKL. The CDR3 reads CASSQATSGNYEQYF. The CDR3 DNA sequence: TGCGCCAGCAGCCAAGCTACTAGCGGGAACTACGAGCAGTACTTC.

The chain carries TRBV12-3 or TRBV12-4 and TRBJ1-1; 7 positions agree with TRBD1. There are 14 residues in the CDR3. After removal of 7 bases from V and 1 base from J, the junction contained 6 bases not matched to a gene. Here the CDR3 reads CASTRQGPNTEAFF. As DNA, the CDR3 is TGTGCCAGCACCCGACAGGGTCCGAACACTGAAGCTTTCTTT.

There are many counts of this clone. CDR3 sequence reads: CASSQGTRDEQFF. The CDR3, as DNA: TGTGCCAGCAGCCAAGGAACTAGGGATGAGCAGTTCTTC. V is TRBV3-1 and J is TRBJ2-1; TRBD2 is a possible D gene (5 bases). The CDR3 consists of 13 residues. V was shortened by 1 base and J by 8 bases, with 9 bases between the two germline ends. Germline CDR1 and CDR2: LGHDT and YNNKEL (reference sequence).

This clone was counted many times. This chain connects TRBV18 to TRBJ2-3; D tentatively reads TRBD1 or TRBD2 (6 bases each). Germline V gene sequence: CDR1 KGHSH, CDR2 LQKENI. CDR3 length: 16 residues. Trimming took off 2 bases at V and 5 bases at J, with 17 bases between the two ends. For the CDR3, the DNA is TGTGCCAGCTCACCAAGACTCAAGGGGGGCAGAGATACGCAGTATTTT. Translating gives CASSPRLKGGRDTQYF.

This clone was counted only a few times. With a much larger clone just one base away, this may be a read error. The V and J genes are TRBV9 and TRBJ1-3, with no clear D. In germline, CDR1 is SGDLS, CDR2 YYNGEE. CDR3 length equals 15 residues. This chain's CDR3 is CASSWIGRSGNAIYF. CDR3 coding DNA: TGTGCCAGCAGCTGGATAGGCCGCTCTGGAAACGCCATATATTTT.

This clone has only a few counts. The J gene is TRBJ2-7, the V gene TRBV6-1; no reliable D call. This CDR3 has 13 residues. The V end was cut by 6 bases, the J end by 0 bases, with 9 bases between. Germline CDR1 and CDR2: MNHNS and SASEGT. The CDR3 sequence is CASSPLSSYEQYF. In DNA form, the CDR3 reads TGTGCCAGCAGCCCACTTAGCTCCTACGAGCAGTACTTC.

At least ten counts were recorded for this clone. The gene calls are TRBV6-1 and TRBJ1-5; possibly TRBD1 for D (6 bases). Germline V gene data show CDR1 as MNHNS and CDR2 as SASEGT. The CDR3 is 16 amino acids. The V end lost 6 bases, the J end lost 6 bases, and 21 bases lay between the germline ends. The CDR3 DNA is TGTGCCAGCAGCCGGGGCGGGGGGCGCGCATCTCAGCCCCAGCATTTT. It codes for CASSRGGGRASQPQHF.

V and J are TRBV6-4 and TRBJ1-1; maybe TRBD1 (5 bases). The germline V and J ends were trimmed by 4 bases and 6 bases, with 15 bases remaining between them. The CDR3 loop spans 14 amino acids. The V gene's germline CDR1 is MRHNA and CDR2 SNTAGT. The CDR3 sequence: CASSVGGGNAEAFF. CDR3 in DNA: TGTGCCAGCAGTGTGGGTGGGGGTAACGCTGAAGCTTTCTTT.

There are many counts of this clone. The chain uses TRBV19 and TRBJ1-2, with 9 bases matching TRBD1. The germline V gene encodes CDR1 LNHDA and CDR2 SQIVND (reference sequence). This CDR3 is 16 amino acids long. Trimming cost V 6 bases and J 4 bases; bases outside gene matches: 12. The CDR3 protein is CASSPPLDRGTYGYTF. The DNA for the CDR3 is TGTGCCAGTAGCCCCCCTCTAGACAGGGGGACCTATGGCTACACCTTC. The full variable domain, rest sourced from reference TRBV19 and TRBJ1-2, is DGGITQSPKYLFRKEGQNVTLSCEQNLNHDAMYWYRQDPGQGLRLIYYSQIVNDFQKGDIAEGYSVSREKKESFPLTVTSAQKNPTAFYLCASSPPLDRGTYGYTFGSGTRLTVV.

This clone was recorded at least ten times. This sequence joins TRBV3-1 and TRBJ1-2, with TRBD1 matching over 7 bases. J was trimmed by 5 bases and V by 5 bases; bases with no gene match: 8. This CDR3 contains 14 residues. Germline V gene data show CDR1 as LGHDT and CDR2 as YNNKEL (reference sequence). The CDR3 loop reads CASSMTGREYGYTF. For the CDR3, the DNA is TGTGCCAGCAGCATGACAGGGAGGGAATATGGCTACACCTTC.

This clone has at least ten counts. This chain joins TRBV27 and TRBJ2-1; D is possibly TRBD1 or TRBD2 (6 bases each). The V end was cut by 6 bases, the J end by 5 bases, with 14 bases between. The V gene's germline CDR1 is MNHEY and CDR2 SMNVEV (reference sequence). The CDR3 length is 14 residues. CDR3 protein: CASSRGRFNNEQFF. CDR3 in DNA: TGTGCCAGCAGCCGGGGGCGTTTCAACAATGAGCAGTTCTTC.

In its sample, this clone was seen many times. The chain joins TRBV19 to TRBJ2-2; 10 bases agree with TRBD2. V was pared by 6 bases and J by 5 bases, with 6 bases of the junction left unmatched. The CDR3 consists of 15 residues. Germline V gene data show CDR1 as LNHDA and CDR2 as SQIVND (reference sequence). The CDR3 region is CASRKREGRTGELFF. CDR3 DNA: TGTGCCAGTAGGAAGCGGGAGGGCCGGACCGGGGAGCTGTTTTTT.

This clone has a count of ten or more. V usage is TRBV7-2 and J usage is TRBJ2-7; D gene unclear. Germline CDR1 reads SGHTA; CDR2 reads FQGNSA. Trimming shortened V by 1 base and J by 6 bases, and 13 bases separated the two germline ends. The length of the CDR3 is 14 residues. CDR3 sequence reads: CASSLGGEVLEQYF. The CDR3 coding sequence is TGTGCCAGCAGCTTAGGTGGGGAAGTTCTCGAGCAGTACTTC.

This clone is medium-sized within its sample. The same CDR3 is also encoded by other DNA sequences in this sample. The chain combines TRBV28 with TRBJ2-2; maybe TRBD1 (7 bases). CDR1 MDHEN and CDR2 SYDVKM come from the germline V gene. The CDR3 has 14 residues. Deletions cut 5 bases from V and 7 bases from J, with 14 bases between. The CDR3 region has the DNA TGTGCCAGCAGTCGACAGGGAGGAGGCGGGGAGCTGTTTTTT. It translates to CASSRQGGGGELFF.

This clone was seen ten or more times. The V gene is TRBV3-1, the J gene TRBJ2-1; 13 bases agree with TRBD2. The length of the CDR3 is 17 residues. V shed 1 base and J 9 bases; nucleotides not matched to a gene: 9. Germline loops: CDR1 LGHDT, CDR2 YNNKEL (reference sequence). CDR3 loop: CASSQGRLAGGIREQFF. The DNA for the CDR3 is TGTGCCAGCAGCCAAGGGAGACTAGCGGGAGGTATTCGTGAGCAGTTCTTC.

This clone came up many times. Distinct nucleotide sequences in the sample also encode this CDR3. The chain links TRBV10-1 to TRBJ2-1; no reliable D call. CDR1 and CDR2 (germline): WNHNN, SYGVQD (reference sequence). The CDR3 consists of 14 residues. V gave up 8 bases and J gave up 3 bases, with 14 bases separating them. The CDR3 protein is CASGASRGYNEQFF. Written as DNA, the CDR3 is TGCGCCAGCGGAGCCAGTCGAGGCTACAATGAGCAGTTCTTC.

This clone was recorded a few times. This rearrangement joins TRBV24-1 to TRBJ2-1; 12 bases match TRBD2. The CDR3 runs 16 residues. CDR1 is KGHDR and CDR2 is SFDVKD in the germline V gene. V gave up 3 bases and J gave up 7 bases; unmatched junction bases: 6. In DNA, the CDR3 is TGTGCCACCAGTGATCCTAGCGGGAGGGGGGGGAATGAGCAGTTCTTC. Translating gives CATSDPSGRGGNEQFF.

This clone was observed at least ten times. The chain carries TRBV15 and TRBJ2-1; 8 bases align to TRBD1. The junction had 12 bases not matched to a gene; V was cut back by 0 bases and J by 8 bases. Germline-derived CDR1 and CDR2 are LNHNV and YYDKDF (reference sequence). This CDR3 has 17 residues. The CDR3 spells CATSREIRTGNPDEQFF. The CDR3 DNA is TGTGCCACCAGCAGAGAAATTAGGACAGGGAATCCCGATGAGCAGTTCTTC.

About this clone: This may be a read error: a much more frequent sequence differs by one nucleotide. This chain links TRBV11-1 with TRBJ2-3; 7 positions match TRBD2. The V segment lost 4 bases and the J segment 1 base; nucleotides outside the gene matches: 14. CDR1 is SGHAT, CDR2 FQDESV, per germline (reference sequence). CDR3 length: 18 amino acids. CDR3 coding DNA: TGTGCCAGCAGCTCCATCGGGAGGACCCGTCGCGGCACAGATACGCAGTATTTT. Encoded protein: CASSSIGRTRRGTDTQYF.

This clone was picked up many times. V usage is TRBV2 and J usage is TRBJ1-5, with TRBD1 as a possible D gene (5 bases). Germline values: CDR1 SNHLY, CDR2 FYNNEI. The CDR3 totals 13 residues. The V gene lost 5 bases and the J gene lost 6 bases, with 11 bases spanning the gap. The CDR3 DNA sequence: TGTGCCAGCAGTAGAGGGGCTGCTCAGCCCCAGCATTTT. The encoded protein is CASSRGAAQPQHF.

This clone was seen only once. A much larger clone is a single base away; this may be a read error. J is TRBJ2-7 and V is TRBV5-4; tentative D call: TRBD1 (5 bases). The CDR3 loop spans 13 amino acids. V was clipped by 4 bases and J by 3 bases, with 11 bases between them. CDR1 and CDR2 from the germline V gene are SGHNT and YYREEE (reference sequence). The CDR3 reads CASSRQQHYEQYF. CDR3 nucleotides: TGTGCCAGCAGCCGACAGCAACACTACGAGCAGTACTTC.

The gene calls are TRBV3-1 and TRBJ1-1; TRBD1 matches at 8 bases. Germline CDR1 reads LGHDT; CDR2 reads YNNKEL (reference sequence). The CDR3 extends over 16 amino acids. Germline trimming cut 0 bases from V and 1 base from J; bases unmatched to any gene: 4. CDR3 protein: CASSQEWDRPNTEAFF. CDR3 nucleotide sequence: TGTGCCAGCAGCCAAGAATGGGACAGGCCGAACACTGAAGCTTTCTTT.

This clone was picked up many times. J is TRBJ2-5 and V is TRBV2; a possible D gene is TRBD1 (6 bases). Trimming left V 2 bases short and J 5 bases short, with 12 bases between. In germline, CDR1 is SNHLY, CDR2 FYNNEI. There are 14 residues in the CDR3. The chain's CDR3 is CASSESLGAETQYF. CDR3 DNA sequence: TGTGCCAGCAGTGAAAGTTTGGGGGCGGAGACCCAGTACTTC. Full variable domain (missing parts from reference TRBV2 and TRBJ2-5): EPEVTQTPSHQVTQMGQEVILRCVPISNHLYFYWYRQILGQKVEFLVSFYNNEISEKSEIFDDQFSVERPDGSNFTLKIRSTKLEDSAMYFCASSESLGAETQYFGPGTRLLVL.

V and J are TRBV20-1 and TRBJ2-7, with 9 bases aligning to TRBD2. The junction had 19 bases not matched to a gene; V was cut back by 6 bases and J by 10 bases. Germline-derived CDR1 and CDR2 are DFQATT and SNEGSKA (reference sequence). The CDR3 totals 15 residues. CDR3 amino acids: CSARLAGKPDYYQYF. The CDR3 DNA follows: TGCAGTGCGCGTCTAGCGGGAAAACCCGACTACTATCAGTACTTC.

This clone ranks as medium-sized (0.01 to 0.1%). The chain is built from TRBV11-2 and TRBJ2-7; 9 bases agree with TRBD2. Germline CDR1 is SGHAT and CDR2 is FQNNGV. The V and J ends lost 4 bases and 7 bases, in that order; junction bases with no gene match: 11. The CDR3 sequence is 15 residues long. CDR3 bases: TGTGCCAGCAGCTCGCTAGCGGGATCTACCCCGGAGCAGTACTTC. It codes for CASSSLAGSTPEQYF.

This clone was counted a few times. V gene TRBV5-6 combines with J gene TRBJ1-4; 9 bases are a match to TRBD1. V was pared by 2 bases and J by 5 bases, with 1 base of the junction left unmatched. This CDR3 is built from 14 residues. CDR1 and CDR2 from the germline V gene are SGHDT and YYEEEE. The CDR3 reads CASSFGTGNEKLFF. Here the CDR3 DNA reads TGTGCCAGCAGCTTCGGGACAGGGAATGAAAAACTGTTTTTT.

For this clone: The CDR3 ends on some other residue instead of the conserved phenylalanine or tryptophan, so this is likely a read error. This rearrangement joins TRBV7-8 to TRBJ2-7; D is uncertain. In germline, CDR1 is SGHVS, CDR2 FQNEAQ. The CDR3 runs to 11 residues. CDR3 sequence: CVSSFSYEQYS. The CDR3 DNA follows: TGTGTCAGCAGCTTCTCCTACGAGCAGTACTCC.

This chain links TRBV20-1 with TRBJ2-3; 7 bases line up with TRBD2. V dropped 1 base and J dropped 8; count of bases not matched to a gene: 3. Germline V gene data show CDR1 as DFQATT and CDR2 as SNEGSKA (reference sequence). The CDR3 is 12 residues long. The CDR3 nucleotides are TGCAGTGCTAGAGTCGGCGGGGGTACGCAGTATTTT. Amino acids: CSARVGGGTQYF.